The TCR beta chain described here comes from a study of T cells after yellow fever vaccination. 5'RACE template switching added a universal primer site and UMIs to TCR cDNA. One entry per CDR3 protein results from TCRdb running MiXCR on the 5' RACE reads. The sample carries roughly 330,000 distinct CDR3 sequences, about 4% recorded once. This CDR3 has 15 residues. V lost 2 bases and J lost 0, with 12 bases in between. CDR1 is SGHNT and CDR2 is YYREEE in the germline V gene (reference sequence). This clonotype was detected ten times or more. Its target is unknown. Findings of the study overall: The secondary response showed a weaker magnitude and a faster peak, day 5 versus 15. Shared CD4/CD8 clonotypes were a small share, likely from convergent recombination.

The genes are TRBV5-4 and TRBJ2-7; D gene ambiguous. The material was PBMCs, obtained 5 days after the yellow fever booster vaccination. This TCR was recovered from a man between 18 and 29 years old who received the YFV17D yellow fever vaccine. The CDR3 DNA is TGTGCCAGCAGCTTAATGGCCAGCAGCTCCTACGAGCAGTACTTC. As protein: CASSLMASSSYEQYF.